The sequence of this T cell receptor (beta chain) was determined in a study of T cell responses to AZD1222 COVID-19 vaccine. Study-level information: Analyses pooled second doses at about 4 or about 12 weeks. Study outcomes and limitations: Only five to seven AZD1222 recipients were seropositive at baseline.

Generated by immunoSEQ multiplex PCR, the TCRdb table keeps only in-frame clones and is missing some. The repertoire includes some 130,000 clones, around 86% of them detected once, and 6.3% sits in the top ten. This CDR3 is 13 amino acids long. V was cut by 3 bases and J by 0 bases, with 8 bases left in between. Germline V lookup: CDR1 SQVTM, CDR2 ANQGSEA. A remark on this clone: As yet, its antigen is unknown.

The starting material was peripheral blood, obtained on day 0 of AZD1222 vaccination. The V and J genes are TRBV29-1 and TRBJ1-1; tentatively, D is TRBD1 (5 bases). The TCR comes from an adult in good health. CDR3 protein: CSVEGVLNTEAFF. The CDR3 DNA is TGCAGCGTTGAGGGGGTCCTGAACACTGAAGCTTTCTTT. Supplemented by reference TRBV29-1 and TRBJ1-1, the full variable domain reads SAVISQKPSRDICQRGTSLTIQCQVDSQVTMMFWYRQQPGQSLTLIATANQGSEATYESGFVIDKFPISRPNLTFSTLTVSNMSPEDSSIYLCSVEGVLNTEAFFGQGTRLTVV.